A single sample gave rise to the 31 T cell receptor beta chains below, sequenced in a study of post-analysis software for immune sequencing data. These receptors' targets are unknown. cDNA libraries for TCR beta contained unique molecular identifiers. TCRdb re-derived calls from the PCR reads in MiXCR, one entry per CDR3 protein. Among roughly 650,000 distinct CDR3 sequences listed, about 60% were seen once. Broader study findings: When patients were compared with controls, roughly five TRBV segments were more frequent, TRBV5-6, TRBV5-1 and TRBV20-1 among them.

The sequenced sample was blood. These receptors came from a girl aged 2 to 10 with multiple sclerosis.

The rearrangement uses TRBV20-1 and TRBJ2-3, with 7 bases aligning to TRBD2. Germline values: CDR1 DFQATT, CDR2 SNEGSKA (reference sequence). This CDR3 spans 15 amino acids. V shed 5 bases, J shed 4 bases, and the junction held 12 bases outside the gene matches. The CDR3 sequence: CSAPRGEGLPDTQYF. In nucleotides, the CDR3 is TGCAGTGCTCCCCGAGGGGAGGGCCTACCAGATACGCAGTATTTT.

This sequence joins TRBV27 and TRBJ2-1; 13 bases agree with TRBD2. CDR1 is MNHEY, CDR2 SMNVEV, per germline (reference sequence). The ends lost 7 bases at V and 0 bases at J; junction bases unmatched: 6. CDR3 length: 17 amino acids. The CDR3 loop is CASTPLAGGISYNEQFF. In DNA, the CDR3 is TGTGCCAGCACCCCACTAGCGGGGGGGATCTCCTACAATGAGCAGTTCTTC.

The chain employs TRBV5-1 and TRBJ2-4, with 10 bases that match TRBD2. The end of the DNA fits TRBJ2-5 better, so the J call may be wrong. Germline V lookup: CDR1 SGHRS, CDR2 YFSETQ. This CDR3 region has 15 residues. The CDR3 here is CASSFLAGDGETQYF. For the CDR3, the DNA is TGCGCCAGCAGCTTCCTAGCGGGAGATGGCGAGACCCAGTACTTC.

This rearrangement joins TRBV10-3 to TRBJ2-7; 9 bases agree with TRBD2. J was trimmed by 9 bases and V by 6 bases; bases with no gene match: 24. Germline V gene data show CDR1 as ENHRY and CDR2 as SYGVKD. The CDR3 runs to 18 residues. CDR3 bases: TGTGCCATCAGGGGGCTGACAGAGGAGGGAAAGCGGGAGGTAGGGCAGTACTTC. Translating gives CAIRGLTEEGKREVGQYF.

V usage is TRBV12-3 or TRBV12-4 and J usage is TRBJ2-7, with 11 bases matching TRBD2. The J call may be faulty, since TRBJ2-5 better matches the DNA end. This CDR3 has 15 residues. Written as DNA, the CDR3 is TGTGCCAGCAGACTTTCGGGACTAGCGGAAGAGACCCAGTACTTC. This codes for CASRLSGLAEETQYF.

The chain couples TRBV7-9 to TRBJ1-5; 9 nucleotides match TRBD1. Germline V CDR1 and CDR2: SEHNR, FQNEAQ (reference sequence). Unmatched junction bases numbered 8, after V lost 5 bases and J lost 0 bases. This CDR3 spans 17 amino acids. The CDR3: CASSTWTGADSNQPQHF. In DNA, the CDR3 is TGTGCCAGCAGCACTTGGACAGGGGCCGATAGCAATCAGCCCCAGCATTTT.

This clonotype was seen a handful of times. This chain links TRBV29-1 with TRBJ2-1, with D perhaps given as TRBD1 or TRBD2 (5 bases each). This CDR3 contains 14 residues. Deletions cut 6 bases from V and 6 bases from J, with 18 bases between. CDR1 is SQVTM, CDR2 ANQGSEA, per germline. CDR3 sequence: CSVTGPPLSNEQFF. CDR3 DNA: TGCAGCGTCACGGGACCTCCGCTGAGCAATGAGCAGTTCTTC.

J is TRBJ1-5 and V is TRBV3-1, with TRBD1 matching over 7 bases. The CDR3 consists of 15 residues. Germline V gene sequence: CDR1 LGHDT, CDR2 YNNKEL (reference sequence). J was trimmed by 7 bases and V by 3 bases; bases with no gene match: 9. CDR3 sequence reads: CASSQRTGTGQPQHF. The DNA of the CDR3 is TGTGCCAGCAGCCAGAGGACAGGAACGGGGCAGCCCCAGCATTTT.

This sequence joins TRBV5-1 and TRBJ1-6, with TRBD1 identical over 9 bases. Germline V gene lookup returns CDR1 SGHRS and CDR2 YFSETQ. The V segment lost 2 bases and the J segment 10 bases; nucleotides outside the gene matches: 7. CDR3 size: 15 residues. DNA for the CDR3: TGCGCCAGCAGCTTCTCCGACAGGGGGAACTCACCCCTCCACTTT. Residues: CASSFSDRGNSPLHF.

V is TRBV6-5 and J is TRBJ2-1; D may be TRBD2 (6 bases). V was clipped by 1 base and J by 5 bases, with 15 bases between them. The CDR3 consists of 16 residues. Germline lookup yields CDR1 MNHEY and CDR2 SVGAGI. The CDR3 loop is CASSYFAGLVNNEQFF. CDR3 nucleotides: TGTGCCAGCAGTTACTTCGCGGGGTTAGTGAACAATGAGCAGTTCTTC.

This clonotype was picked up a small number of times. The rearrangement links TRBV7-9 to TRBJ2-7, with D perhaps TRBD2 (6 bases). This CDR3 comprises 14 residues. Germline V gene data show CDR1 as SEHNR and CDR2 as FQNEAQ (reference sequence). V gave up 1 base and J gave up 5 bases, with 12 bases separating them. CDR3 bases: TGTGCCAGCAGCTTAGGGGGGGTGTCCCACGAGCAGTACTTC. Protein sequence: CASSLGGVSHEQYF.

The chain couples TRBV5-1 to TRBJ2-1; 11 nucleotides align to TRBD1. Germline V gene data show CDR1 as SGHRS and CDR2 as YFSETQ. The CDR3 consists of 15 residues. V dropped 4 bases and J dropped 6; count of bases not matched to a gene: 6. For the CDR3, the DNA is TGCGCCAGCAGCCCGGCCGGGACAGGGGGCAATGAGCAGTTCTTC. Translation: CASSPAGTGGNEQFF.

The chain is built from TRBV5-5 and TRBJ2-5; D is perhaps TRBD1 (6 bases). The V end was cut by 2 bases, the J end by 3 bases, with 14 bases between. Looked up from germline, CDR1 is SGHKS and CDR2 is YYEKEE (reference sequence). This CDR3 region has 15 residues. The CDR3 DNA is TGTGCCAGCAGCTTACAGGGAAATGGGGAAGAGACCCAGTACTTC. It translates to CASSLQGNGEETQYF.

The V and J genes are TRBV15 and TRBJ2-7; perhaps TRBD2 as D (5 bases). Trimming stripped 0 bases from V and 5 bases from J, with 20 bases between. Germline-derived CDR1 and CDR2 are LNHNV and YYDKDF (reference sequence). The CDR3 sequence is 17 residues long. The CDR3 sequence is CATSRDRVRGSTHEQYF. The CDR3 DNA reads TGTGCCACCAGCAGAGATCGGGTTAGAGGGTCAACCCACGAGCAGTACTTC.

The J gene is TRBJ1-2, the V gene TRBV20-1, with D possibly being TRBD1 (6 bases). This CDR3 has 13 amino acids. In germline, CDR1 is DFQATT, CDR2 SNEGSKA (reference sequence). The CDR3 DNA sequence: TGCAGCGTGAAGAGGGGGTCAGGCTATGGCTACACCTTC. This translates into CSVKRGSGYGYTF.

The chain couples TRBV7-2 to TRBJ1-2; D is perhaps TRBD1 (5 bases). CDR3 size: 14 residues. Germline assignment: CDR1 SGHTA and CDR2 FQGNSA. V was cut by 1 base and J by 8 bases, with 14 bases left in between. CDR3 sequence (DNA): TGTGCCAGCAGCTTAGGCGCAGGGACTGGAGGCTACACCTTC. Amino acids: CASSLGAGTGGYTF.

This clonotype has a single count. The rearrangement joins TRBV9 to TRBJ2-4, with 7 bases identical to TRBD1. The DNA end is more similar to TRBJ2-5, so the J call may be wrong. CDR1 and CDR2 (germline): SGDLS, YYNGEE. There are 14 residues in the CDR3. The CDR3 reads CASSVEARGETQYF. In nucleotides, the CDR3 is TGTGCCAGCAGCGTAGAGGCCAGGGGGGAGACCCAGTACTTC.

The J gene is TRBJ2-1, the V gene TRBV7-6; a possible D gene is TRBD2 (6 bases). Trimming took off 4 bases at V and 2 bases at J, with 12 bases between the two ends. Germline CDR1 SGHVS, CDR2 FNYEAQ. This CDR3 comprises 15 residues. CDR3 sequence reads: CASSYSTSPYNEQFF. DNA for the CDR3: TGTGCCAGCAGCTACTCGACTAGTCCCTACAATGAGCAGTTCTTC.

The rearrangement joins TRBV5-6 to TRBJ1-1, with D possibly being TRBD1 (5 bases). The CDR3 is 13 amino acids. V was shortened by 3 bases and J by 2 bases, with 8 bases between the two germline ends. CDR1 and CDR2 (germline): SGHDT, YYEEEE. CDR3 amino acids: CASSWTSNTEAFF. The DNA for the CDR3 is TGTGCCAGCAGCTGGACATCAAACACTGAAGCTTTCTTT.

The rearrangement links TRBV20-1 to TRBJ2-5; TRBD2 matches 13 bases. The V gene end was trimmed by 3 bases and the J gene end by 3 bases; junction bases not matched to a gene: 4. Germline V gene sequence: CDR1 DFQATT, CDR2 SNEGSKA (reference sequence). The CDR3 length is 15 residues. The CDR3 DNA follows: TGCAGTGCTAGCGGGACTAGCGGGGAGGAAGAGACCCAGTACTTC. Translated, it gives CSASGTSGEEETQYF.

The genes are TRBV20-1 and TRBJ2-7; 9 bases line up with TRBD2. The DNA end is more similar to TRBJ2-5, so the J call may be wrong. The CDR3 has 14 amino acids. CDR1 is DFQATT and CDR2 is SNEGSKA in the germline V gene (reference sequence). The CDR3 loop reads CSAFSASGEETQYF. CDR3 nucleotide sequence: TGCAGTGCGTTCTCGGCTAGCGGGGAGGAGACCCAGTACTTC.

The rearrangement links TRBV20-1 to TRBJ2-5; TRBD2 might be the D (6 bases). The last part of the DNA fits TRBJ2-7 better; the J call may be wrong. Looked up from germline, CDR1 is DFQATT and CDR2 is SNEGSKA (reference sequence). There are 13 residues in the CDR3. The CDR3 here is CSATGTPGDEQYF. In DNA, the CDR3 is TGCAGTGCGACCGGGACTCCTGGGGACGAGCAGTACTTC.

This clonotype showed up just a few times. Its ends do not fully match the called genes, so a read error is possible. V gene TRBV7-7 combines with J gene TRBJ1-6; D is uncertain. Looked up from germline, CDR1 is SSHAT and CDR2 is FNYEAQ (reference sequence). The CDR3 sequence is 18 residues long. Here the CDR3 reads CASSFLRHQSSYNSPLHF. The CDR3 region has the DNA TGTGCTAGCAGCTTCCTTCGACACCAAAGCTCCTATAATTCACCCCTCCACTTT.

The chain recombines TRBV5-1 with TRBJ2-1; 14 positions match TRBD2. Germline CDR1 is SGHRS and CDR2 is YFSETQ. The CDR3 totals 17 residues. The V and J ends lost 4 bases and 4 bases, in that order; junction bases with no gene match: 7. The CDR3 DNA is TGCGCCAGCAGCCTAGGGACTAGCGGGAGTATGTACAATGAGCAGTTCTTC. Translation gives CASSLGTSGSMYNEQFF.

V and J are TRBV29-1 and TRBJ2-5; tentatively, D is TRBD2 (5 bases). Looked up from germline, CDR1 is SQVTM and CDR2 is ANQGSEA. This CDR3 is built from 11 residues. V lost 6 bases to trimming and J lost 11 bases, with 16 bases between them. The CDR3 DNA reads as TGCAGCGTCATCGACTACCTTCAGCAGTACTTC. Amino acid sequence: CSVIDYLQQYF. The full variable domain, completed using reference TRBV29-1 and TRBJ2-5, is SAVISQKPSRDICQRGTSLTIQCQVDSQVTMMFWYRQQPGQSLTLIATANQGSEATYESGFVIDKFPISRPNLTFSTLTVSNMSPEDSSIYLCSVIDYLQQYFGPGTRLLVL.

This clonotype came up a few times. This rearrangement joins TRBV12-3 or TRBV12-4 to TRBJ2-7; a weak D match, TRBD1 (6 bases). V was trimmed by 5 bases and J by 6 bases, leaving 17 bases between them. This CDR3 comprises 14 residues. Written as DNA, the CDR3 is TGTGCCAGCAGTCTTGGGGGAGAGACAGGCGAGCAGTACTTC. Translation gives CASSLGGETGEQYF.

The chain carries TRBV19 and TRBJ2-5; D possibly uses TRBD1 or TRBD2 (5 bases each). Germline V gene data show CDR1 as LNHDA and CDR2 as SQIVND (reference sequence). The ends were cut back, 5 bases at V and 2 bases at J, with 15 bases in the middle. The CDR3 contains 15 residues. The CDR3 protein is CASSRGRIQQETQYF. CDR3 nucleotide sequence: TGTGCCAGTAGTCGGGGACGGATTCAGCAAGAGACCCAGTACTTC.

This clonotype was seen a few times. The chain carries TRBV11-2 and TRBJ2-3; D gene uncertain. V lost 3 bases, J lost 4 bases, and 8 bases lay in between. Germline CDR1 is SGHAT and CDR2 is FQNNGV. The CDR3 has 13 amino acids. The CDR3 DNA sequence: TGTGCCAGCAGCTTGGGTCCCCCAGATACGCAGTATTTT. It codes for CASSLGPPDTQYF.

The rearrangement links TRBV2 to TRBJ1-5, with a weak D call TRBD1 (5 bases). The CDR3 is 15 amino acids. Trimming took 3 bases from V and 3 from J, leaving 12 bases between them. Germline CDR1 reads SNHLY; CDR2 reads FYNNEI. CDR3 in amino acids: CASSDGGVNNQPQHF. The CDR3 nucleotides are TGTGCCAGCAGTGATGGGGGTGTTAACAATCAGCCCCAGCATTTT.

The chain combines TRBV4-3 with TRBJ2-1; 10 bases match TRBD2. Trimming at V came to 0 bases and at J to 6 bases, leaving 11 bases not matched to a gene. The CDR3 consists of 18 residues. Germline-derived CDR1 and CDR2 are LGHNA and YSLEER. The CDR3 bases are TGCGCCAGCAGCCAAGATAGTGGGGAGCGGGGGGGCGTCAATGAGCAGTTCTTC. As protein: CASSQDSGERGGVNEQFF.

The CDR3 reads CASSFWRGGRETQYF. The CDR3 DNA reads TGTGCCAGCAGTTTTTGGCGGGGGGGCCGTGAGACCCAGTACTTC. The V call is TRBV12-3 or TRBV12-4, the J call TRBJ2-5; 9 bases agree with TRBD2. Trimming took 3 bases from V and 5 from J; bases not matched to a gene: 7. The CDR3 has 15 amino acids.